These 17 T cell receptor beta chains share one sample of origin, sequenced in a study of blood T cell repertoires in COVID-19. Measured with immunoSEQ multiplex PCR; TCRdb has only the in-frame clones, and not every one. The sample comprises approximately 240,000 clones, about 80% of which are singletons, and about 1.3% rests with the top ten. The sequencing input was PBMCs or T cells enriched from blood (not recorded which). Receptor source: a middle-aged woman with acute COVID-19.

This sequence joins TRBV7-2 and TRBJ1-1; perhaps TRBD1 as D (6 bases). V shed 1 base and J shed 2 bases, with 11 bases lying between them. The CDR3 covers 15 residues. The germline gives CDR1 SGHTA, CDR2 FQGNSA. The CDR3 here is CASSLGAGGNTEAFF. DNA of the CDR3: TGTGCCAGCAGCTTAGGGGCGGGGGGCAACACTGAAGCTTTCTTT.

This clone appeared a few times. CDR3 loop: CASSESVRGPSGNTIYF. CDR3 DNA sequence: TGTGCCAGCAGTGAATCCGTCCGGGGTCCGTCTGGAAACACCATATATTTT. The chain carries TRBV25-1 and TRBJ1-3; D gene uncertain. With 1 base removed from V and 1 base from J, the gap between germline ends came to 14 bases. Germline-derived CDR1 and CDR2 are MGHDK and SYGVNS. The CDR3 contains 17 residues.

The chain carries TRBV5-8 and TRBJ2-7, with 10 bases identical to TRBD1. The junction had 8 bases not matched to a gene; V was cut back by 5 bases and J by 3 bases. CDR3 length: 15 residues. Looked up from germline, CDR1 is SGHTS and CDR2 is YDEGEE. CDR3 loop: CASSRRTGGGYEQYF. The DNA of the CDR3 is TGTGCCAGCAGTCGCAGGACAGGGGGAGGCTACGAGCAGTACTTC.

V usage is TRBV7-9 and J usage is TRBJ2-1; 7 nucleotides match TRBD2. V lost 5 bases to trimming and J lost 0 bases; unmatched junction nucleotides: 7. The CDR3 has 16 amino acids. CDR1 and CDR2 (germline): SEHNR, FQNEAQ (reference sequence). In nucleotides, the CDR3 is TGTGCCAGCAGCAACCTACTAGCGCCCTCCTACAATGAGCAGTTCTTC. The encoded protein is CASSNLLAPSYNEQFF.

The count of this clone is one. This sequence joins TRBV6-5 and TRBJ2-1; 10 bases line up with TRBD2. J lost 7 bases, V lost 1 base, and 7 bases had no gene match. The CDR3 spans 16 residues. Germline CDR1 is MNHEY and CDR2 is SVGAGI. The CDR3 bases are TGTGCCAGCAGTTACTTTGAGCGGGGGGGCTGGAATGAGCAGTTCTTC. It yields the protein CASSYFERGGWNEQFF.

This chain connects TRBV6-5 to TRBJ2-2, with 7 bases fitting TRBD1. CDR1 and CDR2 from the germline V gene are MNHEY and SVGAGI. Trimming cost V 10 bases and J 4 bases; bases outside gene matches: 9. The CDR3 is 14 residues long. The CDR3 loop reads CATKRAGGTGELFF. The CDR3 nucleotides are TGTGCCACAAAGAGGGCAGGGGGCACCGGGGAGCTGTTTTTT.

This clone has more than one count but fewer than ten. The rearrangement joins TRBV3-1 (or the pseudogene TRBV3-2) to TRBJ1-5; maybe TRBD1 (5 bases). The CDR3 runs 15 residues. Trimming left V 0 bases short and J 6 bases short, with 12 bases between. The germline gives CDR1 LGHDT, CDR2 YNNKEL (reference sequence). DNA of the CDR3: TGTGCCAGCAGCCAAGATGCTAGGGGTGGTCAGCCCCAGCATTTT. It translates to CASSQDARGGQPQHF.

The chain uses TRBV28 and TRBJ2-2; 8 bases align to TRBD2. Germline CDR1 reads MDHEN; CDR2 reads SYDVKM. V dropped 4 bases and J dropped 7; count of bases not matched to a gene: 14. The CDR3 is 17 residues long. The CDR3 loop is CASSSSLSLREVGELFF. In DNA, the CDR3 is TGTGCCAGCAGTTCCTCGTTATCTCTGCGGGAGGTCGGGGAGCTGTTTTTT.

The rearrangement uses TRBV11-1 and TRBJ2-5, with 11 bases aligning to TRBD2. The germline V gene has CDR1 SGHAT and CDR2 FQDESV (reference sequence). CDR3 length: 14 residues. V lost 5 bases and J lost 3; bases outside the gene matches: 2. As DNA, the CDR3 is TGTGCCAGCAGCGAACTAGCGGGAGAAGAGACCCAGTACTTC. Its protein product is CASSELAGEETQYF.

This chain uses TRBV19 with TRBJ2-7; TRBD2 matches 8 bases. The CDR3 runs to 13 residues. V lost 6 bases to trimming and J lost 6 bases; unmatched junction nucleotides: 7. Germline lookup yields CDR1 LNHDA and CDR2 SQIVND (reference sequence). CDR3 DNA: TGTGCCAGTAGCTTGGGACTAGTCTCCGAGCAGTACTTC. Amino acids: CASSLGLVSEQYF.

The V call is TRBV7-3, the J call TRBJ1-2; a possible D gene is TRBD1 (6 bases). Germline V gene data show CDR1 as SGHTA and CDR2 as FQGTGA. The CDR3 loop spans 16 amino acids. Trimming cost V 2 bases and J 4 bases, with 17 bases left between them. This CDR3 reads CASSLAPGALGYGYTF. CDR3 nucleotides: TGTGCCAGCAGCTTAGCTCCAGGGGCCCTAGGCTATGGCTACACCTTC.

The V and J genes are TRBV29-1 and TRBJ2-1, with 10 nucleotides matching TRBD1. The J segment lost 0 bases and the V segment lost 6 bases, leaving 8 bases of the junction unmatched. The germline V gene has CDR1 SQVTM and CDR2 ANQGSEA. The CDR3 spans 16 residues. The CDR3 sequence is CSVKTGGRSSYNEQFF. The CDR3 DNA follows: TGCAGCGTGAAGACAGGGGGCCGAAGCTCCTACAATGAGCAGTTCTTC.

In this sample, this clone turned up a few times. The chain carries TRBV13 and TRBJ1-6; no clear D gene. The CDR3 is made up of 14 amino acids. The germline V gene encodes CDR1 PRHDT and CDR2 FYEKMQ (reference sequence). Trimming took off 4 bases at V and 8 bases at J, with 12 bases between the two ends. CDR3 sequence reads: CASSSRLADSPLHF. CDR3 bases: TGTGCCAGCAGCTCCCGCCTGGCCGATTCACCCCTCCACTTT.

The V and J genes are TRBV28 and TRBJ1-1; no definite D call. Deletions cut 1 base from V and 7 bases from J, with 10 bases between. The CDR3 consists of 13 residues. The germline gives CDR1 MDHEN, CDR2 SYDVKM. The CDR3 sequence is CASSLSQDFEAFF. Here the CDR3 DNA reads TGTGCCAGCAGTTTATCCCAGGACTTTGAAGCTTTCTTT. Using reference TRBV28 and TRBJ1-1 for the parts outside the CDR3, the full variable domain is DVKVTQSSRYLVKRTGEKVFLECVQDMDHENMFWYRQDPGLGLRLIYFSYDVKMKEKGDIPEGYSVSREKKERFSLILESASTNQTSMYLCASSLSQDFEAFFGQGTRLTVV.

For the CDR3, the DNA is TGTGCCATCAAATCGACAGGGGGAGAGACCCAGTACTTC. Its translation is CAIKSTGGETQYF. V and J are TRBV10-3 and TRBJ2-5; the match to TRBD1 covers 9 bases. The germline V gene encodes CDR1 ENHRY and CDR2 SYGVKD. This CDR3 has 13 residues. The ends lost 7 bases at V and 4 bases at J; junction bases unmatched: 4.

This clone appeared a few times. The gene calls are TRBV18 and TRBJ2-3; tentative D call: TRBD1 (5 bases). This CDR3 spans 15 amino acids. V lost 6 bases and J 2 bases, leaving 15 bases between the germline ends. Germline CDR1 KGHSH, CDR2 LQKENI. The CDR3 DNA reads TGTGCCAGCTCGCTGGACACTCCGGTCACAGATACGCAGTATTTT. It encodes CASSLDTPVTDTQYF.

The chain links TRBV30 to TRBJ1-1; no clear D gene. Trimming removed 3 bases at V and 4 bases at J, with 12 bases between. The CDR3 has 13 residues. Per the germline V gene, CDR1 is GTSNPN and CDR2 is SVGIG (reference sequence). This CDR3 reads CAWSQEGGTEAFF. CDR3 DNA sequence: TGTGCCTGGAGCCAAGAGGGCGGCACTGAAGCTTTCTTT.